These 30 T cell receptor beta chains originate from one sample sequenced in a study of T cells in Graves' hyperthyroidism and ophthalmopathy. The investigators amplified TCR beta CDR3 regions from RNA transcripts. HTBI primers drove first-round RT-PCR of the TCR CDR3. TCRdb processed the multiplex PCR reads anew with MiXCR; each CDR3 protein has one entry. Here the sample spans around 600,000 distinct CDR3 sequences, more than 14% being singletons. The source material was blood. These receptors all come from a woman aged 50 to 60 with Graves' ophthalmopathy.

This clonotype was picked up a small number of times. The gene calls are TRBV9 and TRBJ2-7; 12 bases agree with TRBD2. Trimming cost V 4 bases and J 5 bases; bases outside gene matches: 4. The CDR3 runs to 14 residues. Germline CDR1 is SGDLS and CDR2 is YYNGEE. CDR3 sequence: CASSTRLAGDEQYF. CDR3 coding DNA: TGTGCCAGCAGCACCCGACTAGCGGGAGACGAGCAGTACTTC.

CDR3 in DNA: TGCAGTGCCTACGGACTAGCCCAACACCAAAATTCCTACGAGCAGTACTTC. Its protein product is CSAYGLAQHQNSYEQYF. This chain connects TRBV20-1 to TRBJ2-7, with TRBD2 matching over 8 bases. The V gene's germline CDR1 is DFQATT and CDR2 SNEGSKA (reference sequence). The CDR3 has 17 residues. Trimming cost V 6 bases and J 1 base; bases outside gene matches: 17.

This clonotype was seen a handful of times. The CDR3 is CASSPYFGSYEQYF. CDR3 coding DNA: TGTGCCAGTAGTCCCTACTTTGGGTCCTACGAGCAGTACTTC. V is TRBV19 and J is TRBJ2-7; the D is unclear. Trimming stripped 5 bases from V and 1 base from J, with 12 bases between. CDR3 length: 14 amino acids. Germline loops: CDR1 LNHDA, CDR2 SQIVND (reference sequence).

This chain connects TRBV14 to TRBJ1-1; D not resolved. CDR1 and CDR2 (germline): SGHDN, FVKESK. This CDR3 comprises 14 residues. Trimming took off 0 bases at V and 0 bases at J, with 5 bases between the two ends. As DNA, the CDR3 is TGTGCCAGCAGCCAAGATCTGATGAACACTGAAGCTTTCTTT. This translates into CASSQDLMNTEAFF.

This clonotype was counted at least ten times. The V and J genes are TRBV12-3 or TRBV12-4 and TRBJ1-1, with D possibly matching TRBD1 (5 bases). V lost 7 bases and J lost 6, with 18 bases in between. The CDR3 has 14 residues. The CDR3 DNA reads TGTGCCAGCAAATCATCGGGGGTCAACGCTGAAGCTTTCTTT. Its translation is CASKSSGVNAEAFF.

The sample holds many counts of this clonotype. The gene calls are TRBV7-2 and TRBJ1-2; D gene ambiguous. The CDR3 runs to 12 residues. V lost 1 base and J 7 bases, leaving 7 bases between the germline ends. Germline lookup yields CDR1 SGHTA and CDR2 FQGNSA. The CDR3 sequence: CASSLEEGGYTF. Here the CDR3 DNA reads TGTGCCAGCAGCTTAGAAGAGGGTGGCTACACCTTC.

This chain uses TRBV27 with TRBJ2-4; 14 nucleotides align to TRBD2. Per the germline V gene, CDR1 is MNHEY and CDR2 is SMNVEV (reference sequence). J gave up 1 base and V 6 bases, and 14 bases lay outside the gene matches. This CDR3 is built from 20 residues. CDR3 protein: CASSPMGTSGSKGAKNIQYF. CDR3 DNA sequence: TGTGCCAGCAGCCCCATGGGGACTAGCGGGAGCAAGGGCGCCAAAAACATTCAGTACTTC.

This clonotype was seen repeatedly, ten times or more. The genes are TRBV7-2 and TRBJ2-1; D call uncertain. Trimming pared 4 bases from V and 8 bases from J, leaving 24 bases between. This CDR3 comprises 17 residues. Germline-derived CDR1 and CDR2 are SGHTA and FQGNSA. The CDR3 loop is CASSSHPGRPQADEQFF. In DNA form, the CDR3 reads TGTGCCAGCAGCTCTCATCCGGGCCGTCCCCAAGCCGATGAGCAGTTCTTC.

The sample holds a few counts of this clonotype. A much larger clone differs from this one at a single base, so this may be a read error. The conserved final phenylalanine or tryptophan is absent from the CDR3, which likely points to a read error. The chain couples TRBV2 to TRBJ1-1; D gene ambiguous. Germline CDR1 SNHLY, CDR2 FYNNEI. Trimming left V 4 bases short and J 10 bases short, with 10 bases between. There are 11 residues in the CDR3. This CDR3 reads CASSGREVAFL. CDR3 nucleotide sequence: TGTGCCAGCAGTGGGCGTGAAGTAGCTTTCCTT.

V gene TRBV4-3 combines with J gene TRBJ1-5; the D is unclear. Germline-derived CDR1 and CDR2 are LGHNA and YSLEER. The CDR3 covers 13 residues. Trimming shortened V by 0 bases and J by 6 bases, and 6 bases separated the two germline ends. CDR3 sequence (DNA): TGCGCCAGCAGCCAAGAAAGCGGTCAGCCCCAGCATTTT. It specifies CASSQESGQPQHF.

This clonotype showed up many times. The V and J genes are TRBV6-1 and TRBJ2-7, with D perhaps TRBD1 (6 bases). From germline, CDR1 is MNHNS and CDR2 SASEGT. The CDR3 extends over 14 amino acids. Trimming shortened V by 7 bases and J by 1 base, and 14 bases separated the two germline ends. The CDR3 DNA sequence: TGTGCCAGCACTTTGGGCAGGGGATCCTACGAGCAGTACTTC. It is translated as CASTLGRGSYEQYF.

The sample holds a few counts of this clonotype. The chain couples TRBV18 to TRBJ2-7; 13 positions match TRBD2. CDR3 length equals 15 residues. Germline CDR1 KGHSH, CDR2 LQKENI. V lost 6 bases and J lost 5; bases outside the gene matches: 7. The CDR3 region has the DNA TGTGCCAGCTCCCGCGGGACTAGCGGGATAAACGAGCAGTACTTC. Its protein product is CASSRGTSGINEQYF.

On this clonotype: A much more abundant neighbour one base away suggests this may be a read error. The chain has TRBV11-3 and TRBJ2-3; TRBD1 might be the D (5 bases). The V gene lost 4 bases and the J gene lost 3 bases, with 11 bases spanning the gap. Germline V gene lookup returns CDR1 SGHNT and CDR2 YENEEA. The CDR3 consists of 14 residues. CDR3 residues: CASSSGRATDTQYF. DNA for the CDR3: TGTGCCAGCAGCTCGGGCAGGGCGACAGATACGCAGTATTTT.

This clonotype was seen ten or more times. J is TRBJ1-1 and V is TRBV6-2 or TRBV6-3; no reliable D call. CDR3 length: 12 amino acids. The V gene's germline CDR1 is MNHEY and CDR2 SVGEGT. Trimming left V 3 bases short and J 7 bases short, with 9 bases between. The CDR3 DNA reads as TGTGCCAGCAGTTATACGGGGATTGAAGCTTTCTTT. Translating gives CASSYTGIEAFF.

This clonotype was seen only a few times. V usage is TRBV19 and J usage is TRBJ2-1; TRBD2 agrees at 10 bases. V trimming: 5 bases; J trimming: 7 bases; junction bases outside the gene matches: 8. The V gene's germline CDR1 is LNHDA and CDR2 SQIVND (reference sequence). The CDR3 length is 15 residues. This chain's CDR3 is CASSFRGLAQNEQFF. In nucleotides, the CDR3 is TGTGCCAGTAGTTTCCGGGGACTAGCGCAAAATGAGCAGTTCTTC. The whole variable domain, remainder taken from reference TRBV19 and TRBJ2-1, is DGGITQSPKYLFRKEGQNVTLSCEQNLNHDAMYWYRQDPGQGLRLIYYSQIVNDFQKGDIAEGYSVSREKKESFPLTVTSAQKNPTAFYLCASSFRGLAQNEQFFGPGTRLTVL.

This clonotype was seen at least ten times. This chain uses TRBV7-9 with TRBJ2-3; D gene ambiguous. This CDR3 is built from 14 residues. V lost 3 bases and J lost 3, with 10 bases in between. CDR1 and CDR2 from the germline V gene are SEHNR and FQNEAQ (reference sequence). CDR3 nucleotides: TGTGCCAGCAGCTTGGTTTTAGGGACAGATACGCAGTATTTT. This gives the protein CASSLVLGTDTQYF.

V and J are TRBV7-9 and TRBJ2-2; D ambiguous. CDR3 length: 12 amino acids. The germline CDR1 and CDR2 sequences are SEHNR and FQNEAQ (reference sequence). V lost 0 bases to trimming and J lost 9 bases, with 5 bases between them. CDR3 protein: CASSLATRELFF. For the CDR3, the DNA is TGTGCCAGCAGCTTAGCAACCAGGGAGCTGTTTTTT.

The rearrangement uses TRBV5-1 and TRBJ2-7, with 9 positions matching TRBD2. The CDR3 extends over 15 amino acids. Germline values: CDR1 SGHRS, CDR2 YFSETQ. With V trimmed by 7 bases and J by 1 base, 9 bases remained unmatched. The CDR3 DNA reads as TGCGCCAGCGGGGCTAGCGGGATGGGATCCTACGAGCAGTACTTC. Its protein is CASGASGMGSYEQYF. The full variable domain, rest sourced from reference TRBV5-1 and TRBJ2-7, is KAGVTQTPRYLIKTRGQQVTLSCSPISGHRSVSWYQQTPGQGLQFLFEYFSETQRNKGNFPGRFSGRQFSNSRSEMNVSTLELGDSALYLCASGASGMGSYEQYFGPGTRLTVT.

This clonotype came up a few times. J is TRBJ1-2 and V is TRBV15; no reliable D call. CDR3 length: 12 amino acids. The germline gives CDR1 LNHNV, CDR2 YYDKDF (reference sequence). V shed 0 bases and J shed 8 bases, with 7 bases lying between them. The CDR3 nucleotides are TGTGCCACCAGCAGAGAGGCGGGGGGCTACACCTTC. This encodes CATSREAGGYTF.

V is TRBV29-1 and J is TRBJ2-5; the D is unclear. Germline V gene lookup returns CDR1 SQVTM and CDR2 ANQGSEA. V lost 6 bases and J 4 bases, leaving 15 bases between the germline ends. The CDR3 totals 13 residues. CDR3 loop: CSVASVLRETQYF. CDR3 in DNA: TGCAGCGTCGCAAGTGTCCTAAGAGAGACCCAGTACTTC.

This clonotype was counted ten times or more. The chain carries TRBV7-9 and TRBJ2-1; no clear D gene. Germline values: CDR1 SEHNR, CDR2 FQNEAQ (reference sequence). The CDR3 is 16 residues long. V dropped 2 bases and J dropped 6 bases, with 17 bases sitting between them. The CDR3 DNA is TGTGCCAGCAGCTTAACGATAGCACCCGACCGCAATGAGCAGTTCTTC. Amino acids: CASSLTIAPDRNEQFF.

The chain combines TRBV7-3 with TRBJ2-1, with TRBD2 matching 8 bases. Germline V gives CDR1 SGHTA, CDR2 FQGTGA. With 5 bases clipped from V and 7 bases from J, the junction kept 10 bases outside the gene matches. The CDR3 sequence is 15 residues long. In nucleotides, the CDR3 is TGTGCCAGCAGCCTCACCCCGGCTAGCGGGAATGAGCAGTTCTTC. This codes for CASSLTPASGNEQFF.

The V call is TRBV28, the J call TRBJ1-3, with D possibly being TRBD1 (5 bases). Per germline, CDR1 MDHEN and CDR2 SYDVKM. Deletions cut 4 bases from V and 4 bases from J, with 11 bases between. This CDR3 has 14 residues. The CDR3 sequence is CASSSPGTGNTIYF. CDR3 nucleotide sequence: TGTGCCAGCAGTTCCCCAGGGACCGGAAACACCATATATTTT.

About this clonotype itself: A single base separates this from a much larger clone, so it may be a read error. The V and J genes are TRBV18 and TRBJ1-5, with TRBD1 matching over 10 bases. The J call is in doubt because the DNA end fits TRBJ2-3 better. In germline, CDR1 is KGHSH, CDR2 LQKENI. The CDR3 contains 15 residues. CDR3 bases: TGTGCCAGCTCACCAAACGGACAGGGGGATCAGCCCCAGTATTTT. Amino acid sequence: CASSPNGQGDQPQYF.

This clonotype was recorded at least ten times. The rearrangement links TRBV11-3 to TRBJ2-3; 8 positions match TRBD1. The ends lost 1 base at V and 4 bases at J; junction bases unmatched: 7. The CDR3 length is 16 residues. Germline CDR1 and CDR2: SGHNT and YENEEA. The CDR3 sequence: CASSLVDFRGPDTQYF. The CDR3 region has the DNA TGTGCCAGCAGCTTAGTCGATTTCAGGGGGCCAGATACGCAGTATTTT.

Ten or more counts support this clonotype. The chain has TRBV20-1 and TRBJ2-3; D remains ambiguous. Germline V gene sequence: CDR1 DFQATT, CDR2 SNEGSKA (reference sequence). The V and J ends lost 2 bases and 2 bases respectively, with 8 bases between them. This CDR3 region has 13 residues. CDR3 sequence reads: CSARSQITDTQYF. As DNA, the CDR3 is TGCAGTGCTAGATCCCAGATCACAGATACGCAGTATTTT.

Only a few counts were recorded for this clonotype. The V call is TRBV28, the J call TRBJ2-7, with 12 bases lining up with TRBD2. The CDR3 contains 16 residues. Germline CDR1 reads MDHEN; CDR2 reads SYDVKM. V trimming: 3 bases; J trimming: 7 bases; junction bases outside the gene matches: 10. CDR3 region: CASSFLTSGSSEEQYF. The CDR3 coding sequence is TGTGCCAGCAGTTTTCTGACTAGCGGGAGTTCGGAAGAGCAGTACTTC. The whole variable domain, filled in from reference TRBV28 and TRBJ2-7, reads DVKVTQSSRYLVKRTGEKVFLECVQDMDHENMFWYRQDPGLGLRLIYFSYDVKMKEKGDIPEGYSVSREKKERFSLILESASTNQTSMYLCASSFLTSGSSEEQYFGPGTRLTVT.

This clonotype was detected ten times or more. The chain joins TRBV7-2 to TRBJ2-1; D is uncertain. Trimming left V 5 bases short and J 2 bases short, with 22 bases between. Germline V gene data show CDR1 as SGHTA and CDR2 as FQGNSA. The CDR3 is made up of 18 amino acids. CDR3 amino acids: CASSLHPPFRKTYNEQFF. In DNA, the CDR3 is TGTGCCAGCAGCCTACACCCGCCCTTCCGGAAAACCTACAATGAGCAGTTCTTC.

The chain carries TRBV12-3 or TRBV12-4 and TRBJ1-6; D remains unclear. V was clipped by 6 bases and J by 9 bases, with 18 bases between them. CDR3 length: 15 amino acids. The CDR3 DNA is TGTGCCAGCAGCCTTGGACCACCCAAGGGTTCACCCCTCCACTTT. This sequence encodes CASSLGPPKGSPLHF.

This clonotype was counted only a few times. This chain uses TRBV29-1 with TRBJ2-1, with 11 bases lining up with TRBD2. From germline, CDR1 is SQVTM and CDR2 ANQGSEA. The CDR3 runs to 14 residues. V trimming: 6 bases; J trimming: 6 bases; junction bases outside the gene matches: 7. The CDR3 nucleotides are TGCAGCGTCTGTATAGCGGGAGGGCCCAATGAGCAGTTCTTC. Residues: CSVCIAGGPNEQFF.